The sequence of this T cell receptor (beta chain) was determined in a study of Graves' ophthalmopathy and Graves' hyperthyroidism. Regarding the study as a whole: Most expanded thyroid clonotypes above 0.001 frequency also appeared in blood.

To note about this clonotype: The target antigen is unknown. One end of the junction is discordant with germline, which a read error may explain.

Amplification from RNA transcripts yielded the TCR beta CDR3 regions. HTBI primers served in a first-round RT-PCR, which a second-round multiplex PCR followed. TCRdb processed the multiplex PCR reads anew with MiXCR; each CDR3 protein has one entry. The sample records around 600,000 distinct CDR3 sequences, over 40% being singletons. Germline loops: CDR1 KGHDR, CDR2 SFDVKD. The CDR3 is 18 residues long. The sample taken for sequencing was peripheral blood. The rearrangement links TRBV24-1 to TRBJ2-6; D is perhaps TRBD1 or TRBD2 (6 bases each). The TCR originated in an adult man with Graves' ophthalmopathy. CDR3 region: CATSDNRGPGSGVNVLTF. In nucleotides, the CDR3 is TGTGCCACCAGTGATAACCGGGGGCCAGGCTCTGGGGTCAACGTCCTGACTTTC.